This TCR beta chain was sequenced in a study of cytomegalovirus exposure and HLA in healthy donors. Broader study findings: Follow-up analysis found HLA locus-dependent TCR association rates, highest for DRB1 and lowest for HLA-C.

With respect to this clone: The antigen remains undetermined.

The PCR employed 60 Vbeta primers together with 13 Jbeta primers. Here immunoSEQ multiplex PCR was the method, and the copy in TCRdb shows in-frame clones only, minus some. The sample includes approximately 150,000 clones, 77% of them seen just once. The sequence was collected from a man aged 25-40 years in good health and CMV-seropositive. Sequenced sample: PBMCs.

This CDR3 is CASSVVQGEAFF. CDR3 coding DNA: TGTGCCAGCAGCGTAGTCCAGGGGGAAGCTTTCTTT. This chain uses TRBV9 with TRBJ1-1, with a tentative D call TRBD1 (6 bases). The CDR3 spans 12 residues. The V gene lost 0 bases and the J gene lost 8 bases, with 8 bases spanning the gap. CDR1 and CDR2 from the germline V gene are SGDLS and YYNGEE.